This T cell receptor beta chain appears in the sequencing data of a study of CD8+CD57+ T cells in acquired aplastic anemia. Study background: Each DNA sample taken from sorted CD4+ and CD8+ cells came to approximately 3 ug on average.

Patients sequenced had flow cytometry evidence of CD8+CD57+ cell expansion. Every patient was diagnosed with severe acquired aplastic anemia. Blood came from patients not yet given any therapy. Study-wide points: Overlap between patients and controls comprised almost 30 CD8+ CDR3 sequences.

CDR1 is PRHDT, CDR2 FYEKMQ, per germline (reference sequence). The CDR3 sequence is 14 residues long. Points on this clonotype: Its antigen is undetermined. An end of the junction does not agree with germline; a read error may underlie this.

CDR3 and TCR beta VDJ profiling relied on genomic DNA as the template. TCRdb re-analysed the reads in MiXCR, keeping a single row per CDR3 protein. The sample has approximately 260,000 distinct CDR3 sequences, approximately 82% seen once; the top ten hold 40% to 55%. The source of this sequence is a human donor with aplastic anemia. Sequencing input: sorted CD4+, CD8+, or CD8+CD57+ T cells (not recorded which) from PBMCs. The chain joins TRBV13 to TRBJ1-1, with 9 bases aligning to TRBD1. As DNA, the CDR3 is TGTGCCAGCAGCAGACGGGACAGGGACTTTGACTATGTCTTT. Amino acid sequence: CASSRRDRDFDYVF. Filled out from reference TRBV13 and TRBJ1-1, the complete variable domain reads AAGVIQSPRHLIKEKRETATLKCYPIPRHDTVYWYQQGPGQDPQFLISFYEKMQSDKGSIPDRFSAQQFSDYHSELNMSSLELGDSALYFCASSRRDRDFDYVFGQGTRLTVV.